Included here is one T cell receptor beta chain sequence, with context. Its antigen is not yet known. The input lacks base qualities; no much larger clone sits a single base away. Between the V and J ends, shortened by 2 bases and 5 bases respectively, the junction contains 12 bases. The CDR3 contains 14 residues, cysteine and phenylalanine counted. The sequence is cut down to CDR3 DNA, 42 bases in frame from base 1. Sequences MGHRA (CDR1) and YSYEKL (CDR2) are obtained from the germline V gene. TCRbeta CDR3 regions were amplified from genomic DNA by means of the immunoSEQ Assay, a bias-controlled multiplex PCR. As for the original processing: Within the assay, amplification of reference gene primers was used to estimate how many nucleated cells each sample contained. To quantify the absolute abundance of each unique TCRbeta CDR3 rearrangement, sequence reads were collapsed and filtered. For each sample, productive Simpson clonality was calculated by taking the square root of Simpson's diversity index across productive rearrangements. Held by TCRdb, this immuneACCESS table contains in-frame sequences only and omits some clones. Under half of the omission traces to an unresolved V gene where checked; the cause of the rest is unknown. The DNA gave D and trimming, while V, J and clone size come from that table. Recorded for this sample are about 130,000 clones; approximately 80% of them occurred a single time. Around 2.7% of the sample is held by the ten biggest clonotypes.

The data belong to a study of blood T cell repertoires in COVID-19 (dated by TCRdb to 2020 to 2021). Notes on the research overall: The collaborator samples originated in the United States, Italy and Spain and spanned the acute and convalescent phases of COVID-19. The prospective study material was composed of cDNA or gDNA derived from T cells, B-cell-depleted T cells, or PBMCs. The sample metadata nearly always contained a de-identified subject ID, COVID-19 status, age in years and sex. Samples were obtained from the ongoing ImmuneRACE study (first 160 participants) and from over 1,000 subjects provided by 6 global collaborators. Subjects who had been exposed to COVID-19, were actively infected with it, or had recovered from it provided the deeply sampled blood TCRbeta repertoires that made up the dataset. The repertoires were made available in a free public database intended to serve as a resource for research on the immune response to SARS-CoV-2. Where HLA class I and class II types were available, the types were taken from metadata supplied by the sample provider, not from assay-based typing. On the study overall, not on this receptor specifically: Clinical and demographic metadata were provided uncurated, with the amount varying by source and participant.

Collaborating institutions collected whole blood in K2EDTA tubes following their own protocols. For TCRbeta analysis, collaborators shipped samples as frozen whole blood, isolated PBMCs, or DNA extracted from either of those sample types. This TCR was sampled from an elderly woman with acute or convalescent COVID-19. Sequenced sample: peripheral blood. This receptor chain uses TRBV4-1 and TRBJ1-1, with the D gene not confidently named. The CDR3 is CASSQTSGLTEAFF. The DNA sequence is given as TGCGCCAGCAGCCAAACCTCGGGTCTGACTGAAGCTTTCTTT.